This TCR beta chain stems from a study of blood T cell repertoires in COVID-19. Per the germline V gene, CDR1 is SGHDT and CDR2 is YYEEEE. J lost 3 bases, V lost 6 bases, and 9 bases had no gene match. The CDR3 has 16 amino acids. Data came from immunoSEQ multiplex PCR; TCRdb stores just in-frame clones and leaves some out. The table lists just under 40,000 clones, 90% to 95% of them singletons. Input material: peripheral blood. This clonotype was sampled from a human donor with active COVID-19. The donor label of this sample is uncertain. The chain joins TRBV5-6 to TRBJ2-1, with TRBD1 matching over 10 bases. The CDR3 here is CASIYYGTGDYNEQFF. CDR3 nucleotide sequence: TGTGCCAGCATATATTATGGGACAGGGGACTACAATGAGCAGTTCTTC.